This entry concerns a single T cell receptor (beta chain). The data belong to a study of T-cell memory formation after mild COVID-19. TCRdb reanalysed the 5' RACE reads using MiXCR and keeps one entry per CDR3 protein. The profile shows about 320,000 distinct CDR3 sequences, roughly an eighth of them singletons. V was pared by 5 bases and J by 0 bases, with 13 bases between. CDR3 size: 15 residues. Per the germline V gene, CDR1 is SEHNR and CDR2 is FQNEAQ (reference sequence). This chain joins TRBV7-9 and TRBJ2-5; possibly TRBD1 for D (5 bases). The sample was PBMCs or a T cell subset sorted from them (not recorded which). The TCR sequence derives from a young man who had mild COVID-19 (a few samples of this study predate the infection). Cell type and time point are not known. DNA of the CDR3: TGTGCCAGCAGCGCAAGGGCAGGGAACCAAGAGACCCAGTACTTC. Protein: CASSARAGNQETQYF.